This T cell receptor beta chain was found in a study of blood T cells in healthy people across ages. The study's findings and limits: It was not known whether donors were CMV positive (a possible confounder of expanded clonotype changes).

CDR3 length: 15 amino acids. Trimming pared 2 bases from V and 6 bases from J, leaving 11 bases between. CDR1 and CDR2 (germline): MNHNS, SASEGT. The authors drew approximately 9 milliliters of peripheral blood from each donor. A J-beta primer mix and a sample-barcoded 5' primer were used in a second PCR of about 7 to 11 cycles. A template-switch adaptor containing 12 random nucleotides labeled each cDNA molecule. TCRdb independently ran MiXCR on the 5' RACE reads; one entry per CDR3 protein. Found here are some 690,000 distinct CDR3 sequences, over 20% of them singletons; the top ten hold 22%. A word on this clonotype: Its antigen remains unknown.

Source material: blood. The rearrangement links TRBV6-1 to TRBJ1-6; no reliable D call. The TCR originated in a man between 70 and 80 years old in good health. The CDR3 DNA follows: TGTGCCAGCAGTGAATTGGAGGGAGCTAATTCACCCCTCCACTTT. Amino acid sequence: CASSELEGANSPLHF.